These 8 T cell receptor beta chains share one sample of origin, sequenced in a study of T-cell memory formation after mild COVID-19. A single record per CDR3 protein comes from TCRdb applying MiXCR to the 5' RACE reads. The sample yields roughly 200,000 distinct CDR3 sequences, 16% seen once. Material for sequencing was PBMCs or a T cell subset sorted from them (not recorded which). All receptors come from an adult woman who had mild COVID-19 (a few samples of this study predate the infection). Cell type and time point are not known.

In this sample, this clonotype turned up a few times. The junction differs from germline at one of its ends, possibly a read error. J is TRBJ2-4 and V is TRBV7-9; 11 positions agree with TRBD2. The CDR3 length is 12 residues. Looked up from germline, CDR1 is SEHNR and CDR2 is FQNEAQ (reference sequence). DNA of the CDR3: TGTGCCAGCAGCTTAGGGGGGACTAGCGGTATTTTC. This translates into CASSLGGTSGIF.

This clonotype was counted only a few times. The V call is TRBV20-1, the J call TRBJ1-2; 7 nucleotides align to TRBD1. Germline lookup yields CDR1 DFQATT and CDR2 SNEGSKA (reference sequence). With V trimmed by 2 bases and J by 4 bases, 7 bases remained unmatched. CDR3 size: 14 residues. CDR3 sequence: CSARTRDSGYGYTF. The DNA for the CDR3 is TGCAGTGCTAGAACTCGGGACAGCGGCTATGGCTACACCTTC.

The chain combines TRBV11-3 with TRBJ2-7, with unresolved D. CDR1 is SGHNT, CDR2 YENEEA, per germline. The CDR3 has 11 amino acids. The V end was cut by 4 bases, the J end by 5 bases, with 6 bases between. Written as DNA, the CDR3 is TGTGCCAGCAGCTCGCTTAACGAGCAGTACTTC. Residues: CASSSLNEQYF.

The chain employs TRBV12-3 or TRBV12-4 and TRBJ2-5; perhaps TRBD2 as D (6 bases). V gave up 4 bases and J gave up 2 bases, with 11 bases separating them. The CDR3 has 14 amino acids. The CDR3 reads CASSSGRQQETQYF. CDR3 in DNA: TGTGCCAGCAGTTCAGGGAGGCAGCAAGAGACCCAGTACTTC.

This clonotype has more than one count but fewer than ten. V is TRBV6-4 and J is TRBJ2-1; D is possibly TRBD2 (5 bases). The CDR3 length is 15 residues. Germline CDR1 MRHNA, CDR2 SNTAGT. V dropped 3 bases and J dropped 7 bases, with 16 bases sitting between them. The CDR3 DNA reads as TGTGCCAGCAGTGATTGGCTAGCCGACATGAATGAGCAGTTCTTC. It codes for CASSDWLADMNEQFF.

As DNA, the CDR3 is TGTGCCAGCAGCTTCGGGGGCACTAACTATGGCTACACCTTC. Protein product: CASSFGGTNYGYTF. This sequence joins TRBV7-2 and TRBJ1-2; D may be TRBD1 (6 bases). CDR3 length equals 14 residues. Germline CDR1 is SGHTA and CDR2 is FQGNSA. The germline V and J ends were trimmed by 3 bases and 0 bases, with 8 bases remaining between them.

The chain couples TRBV12-3 or TRBV12-4 to TRBJ2-1; TRBD2 aligns across 13 bases. The CDR3 spans 18 residues. Unmatched junction bases numbered 13, after V lost 3 bases and J lost 8 bases. The CDR3 reads CASSFKLGRTSGSHEQFF. CDR3 coding DNA: TGTGCCAGCAGTTTTAAGTTGGGGAGGACTAGCGGGAGCCATGAGCAGTTCTTC.

This clonotype was seen more than once but under ten times. The rearrangement links TRBV5-1 to TRBJ2-3; 8 nucleotides match TRBD2. Germline CDR1 SGHRS, CDR2 YFSETQ. V dropped 2 bases and J dropped 10; count of bases not matched to a gene: 6. The CDR3 covers 13 residues. The chain's CDR3 is CASSLAGAGSQYF. The CDR3 DNA reads as TGCGCCAGCAGCTTAGCGGGGGCTGGATCGCAGTATTTT.